What follows are 3 T cell receptor beta chains derived from one specimen sequenced in a study of post-analysis software for immune sequencing data. The antigens for these receptors are not known. Study-wide points: In patients, five or six TRBV segments were more frequent than in controls, with TRBV5-6, TRBV5-1 and TRBV20-1 among them.

Included in the TCR beta cDNA libraries were unique molecular identifiers. TCRdb redid the calling of the PCR reads with MiXCR, one entry per CDR3 protein. The table records hundreds of thousands of distinct CDR3 sequences, roughly 29% of them present only once. The specimen was blood. The receptor set was obtained from a girl aged 5-17 years with multiple sclerosis.

The V and J genes are TRBV12-3 or TRBV12-4 and TRBJ2-2, with D perhaps being TRBD1 or TRBD2 (5 bases each). The CDR3 covers 15 residues. V lost 4 bases and J lost 0, with 9 bases in between. In nucleotides, the CDR3 is TGTGCCAGCAGTTGGGACCGAGCGAACACCGGGGAGCTGTTTTTT. Protein sequence: CASSWDRANTGELFF.

The chain is built from TRBV5-1 and TRBJ1-1; 9 bases align to TRBD1. The CDR3 runs to 14 residues. Germline loops: CDR1 SGHRS, CDR2 YFSETQ. After removal of 3 bases from V and 4 bases from J, the junction contained 4 bases not matched to a gene. CDR3 region: CASSSMDRGTEAFF. The CDR3 DNA follows: TGCGCCAGCAGCTCGATGGACAGGGGCACTGAAGCTTTCTTT.

The CDR3 is CSARRDRVYSYEQYF. As DNA, the CDR3 is TGCAGTGCTAGGCGGGACAGGGTCTACTCCTACGAGCAGTACTTC. This rearrangement joins TRBV20-1 to TRBJ2-7; TRBD1 agrees at 9 bases. CDR1 DFQATT and CDR2 SNEGSKA come from the germline V gene (reference sequence). Losses at the gene ends were 3 bases for V and 0 bases for J; bases not matched to a gene: 6. The CDR3 is made up of 15 amino acids.